What follows are 3 T cell receptor beta chains derived from one specimen sequenced in a study of blood T cell repertoires in COVID-19 (dated by TCRdb to 2018 to 2020). The library was prepared using the immunoSEQ multiplex PCR assay. What TCRdb holds here is the immuneACCESS table cut down to in-frame rearrangements. Part of the clones is not present; checked against another copy, under half of the missing clones reflect an unresolved V gene, and the others are unexplained. The sample profile shows about 100,000 clones; about nine tenths of them were found once. The leading ten clones occupy about 16% of the sample. The sample was peripheral blood. All receptors come from a man aged 50-59 years with acute or convalescent COVID-19.

CDR3 loop: CAWRGLAWTDTQYF. CDR3 coding DNA: TGTGCCTGGAGGGGACTAGCGTGGACAGATACGCAGTATTTT. The chain joins TRBV30 to TRBJ2-3; 10 nucleotides match TRBD2. The CDR3 length is 14 residues. Germline-derived CDR1 and CDR2 are GTSNPN and SVGIG (reference sequence). Trimming at V came to 3 bases and at J to 3 bases, leaving 3 bases not matched to a gene.

There are a few counts of this clone. V and J are TRBV11-2 and TRBJ2-3; no clear D. This CDR3 is 12 amino acids long. Per germline, CDR1 SGHAT and CDR2 FQNNGV. V lost 4 bases to trimming and J lost 11 bases, with 13 bases between them. The CDR3 bases are TGTGCCAGCAGCTCTCAGGCCGAGAAGCAGTATTTT. Protein: CASSSQAEKQYF.

In this sample, this clone turned up once. CDR3 in DNA: TGTGCCATCAGTGAGTCTAAAGGGGGCCCGAATAATTCACCCCTCCACTTT. Residues: CAISESKGGPNNSPLHF. The chain carries TRBV10-3 and TRBJ1-6; 7 bases are a match to TRBD1. The CDR3 runs 17 residues. Germline V gene sequence: CDR1 ENHRY, CDR2 SYGVKD. J was trimmed by 5 bases and V by 0 bases; bases with no gene match: 7.